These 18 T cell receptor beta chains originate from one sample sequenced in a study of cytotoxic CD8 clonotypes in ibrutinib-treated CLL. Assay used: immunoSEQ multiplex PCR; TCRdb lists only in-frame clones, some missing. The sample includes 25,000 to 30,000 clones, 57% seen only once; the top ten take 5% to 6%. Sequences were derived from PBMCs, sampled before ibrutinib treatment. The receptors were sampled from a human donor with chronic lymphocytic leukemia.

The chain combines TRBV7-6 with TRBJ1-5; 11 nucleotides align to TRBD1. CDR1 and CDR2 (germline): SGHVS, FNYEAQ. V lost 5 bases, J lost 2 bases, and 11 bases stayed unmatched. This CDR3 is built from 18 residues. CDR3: CASSIWTGGDYCNQPQHF. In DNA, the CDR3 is TGTGCCAGCAGCATTTGGACAGGGGGCGACTATTGCAATCAGCCCCAGCATTTT. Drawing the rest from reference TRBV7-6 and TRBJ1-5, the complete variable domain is GAGVSQSPRYKVTKRGQDVALRCDPISGHVSLYWYRQALGQGPEFLTYFNYEAQQDKSGLPNDRFSAERPEGSISTLTIQRTEQRDSAMYRCASSIWTGGDYCNQPQHFGDGTRLSIL.

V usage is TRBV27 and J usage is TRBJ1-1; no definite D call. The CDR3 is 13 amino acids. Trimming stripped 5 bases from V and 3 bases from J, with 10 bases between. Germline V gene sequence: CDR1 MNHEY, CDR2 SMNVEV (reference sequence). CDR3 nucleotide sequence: TGTGCCAGCAGTGCCGGAGGTTACACTGAAGCTTTCTTT. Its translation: CASSAGGYTEAFF.

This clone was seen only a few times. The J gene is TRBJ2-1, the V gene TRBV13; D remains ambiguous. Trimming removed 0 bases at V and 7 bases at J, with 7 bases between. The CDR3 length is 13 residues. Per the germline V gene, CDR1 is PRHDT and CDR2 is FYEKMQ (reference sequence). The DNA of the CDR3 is TGTGCCAGCAGCTTAGGTCGAAAGAATGAGCAGTTCTTC. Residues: CASSLGRKNEQFF.

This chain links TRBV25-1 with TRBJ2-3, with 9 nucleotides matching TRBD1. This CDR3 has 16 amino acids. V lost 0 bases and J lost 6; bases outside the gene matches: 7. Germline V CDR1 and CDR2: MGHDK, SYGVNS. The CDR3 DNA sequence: TGTGCCAGCAGTGAATATAGGGGGGACAGGGCCGATACGCAGTATTTT. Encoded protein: CASSEYRGDRADTQYF.

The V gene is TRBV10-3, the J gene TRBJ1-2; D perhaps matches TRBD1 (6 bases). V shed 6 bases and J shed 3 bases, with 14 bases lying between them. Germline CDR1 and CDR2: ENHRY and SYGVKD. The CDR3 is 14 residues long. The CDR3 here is CAISPNQGHYGYTF. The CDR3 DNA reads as TGTGCCATCAGCCCTAACCAGGGGCACTATGGCTACACCTTC.

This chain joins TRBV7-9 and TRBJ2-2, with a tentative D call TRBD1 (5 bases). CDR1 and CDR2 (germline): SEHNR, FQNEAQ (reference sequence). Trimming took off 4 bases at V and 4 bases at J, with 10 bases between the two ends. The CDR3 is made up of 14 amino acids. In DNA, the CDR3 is TGTGCCAGCAGCTCAGGACAACGCACCGGGGAGCTGTTTTTT. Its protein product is CASSSGQRTGELFF.

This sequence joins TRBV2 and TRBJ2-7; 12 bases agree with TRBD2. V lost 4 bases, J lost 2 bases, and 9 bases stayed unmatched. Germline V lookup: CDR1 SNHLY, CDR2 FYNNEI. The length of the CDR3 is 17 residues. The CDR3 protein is CASSVGLAGGPTYEQYF. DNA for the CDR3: TGTGCCAGCAGTGTGGGCCTAGCGGGGGGGCCCACCTACGAGCAGTACTTC.

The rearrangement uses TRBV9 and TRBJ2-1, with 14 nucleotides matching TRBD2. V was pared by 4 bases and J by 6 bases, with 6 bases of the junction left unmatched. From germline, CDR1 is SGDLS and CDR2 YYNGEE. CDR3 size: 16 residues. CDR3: CASSPTSGRAGNEQFF. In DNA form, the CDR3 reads TGTGCCAGCAGCCCGACTAGCGGGAGGGCCGGCAATGAGCAGTTCTTC.

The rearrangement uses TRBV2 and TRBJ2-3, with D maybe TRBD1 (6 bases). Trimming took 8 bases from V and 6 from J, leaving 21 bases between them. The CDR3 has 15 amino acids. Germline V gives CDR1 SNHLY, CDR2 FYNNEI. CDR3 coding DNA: TGTGCCAGCGGAGGAGATGTGGACAGTTCCGATACGCAGTATTTT. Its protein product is CASGGDVDSSDTQYF.

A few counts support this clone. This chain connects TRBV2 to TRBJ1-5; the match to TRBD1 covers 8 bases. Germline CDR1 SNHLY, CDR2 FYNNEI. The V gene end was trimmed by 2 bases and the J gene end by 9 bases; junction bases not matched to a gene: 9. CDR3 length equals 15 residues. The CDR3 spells CASSERQGRATPQHF. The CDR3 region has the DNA TGTGCCAGCAGTGAACGACAGGGGAGGGCAACGCCCCAGCATTTT.

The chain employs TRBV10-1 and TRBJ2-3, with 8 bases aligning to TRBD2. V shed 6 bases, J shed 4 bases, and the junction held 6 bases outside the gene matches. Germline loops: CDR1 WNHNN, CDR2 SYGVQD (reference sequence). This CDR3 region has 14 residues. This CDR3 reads CASSQRETPDTQYF. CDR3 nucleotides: TGCGCCAGCAGCCAGCGGGAGACCCCAGATACGCAGTATTTT.

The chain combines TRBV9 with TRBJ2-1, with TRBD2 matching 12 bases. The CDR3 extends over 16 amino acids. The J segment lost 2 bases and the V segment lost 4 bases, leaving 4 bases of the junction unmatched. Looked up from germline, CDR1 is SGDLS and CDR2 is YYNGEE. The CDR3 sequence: CASSSGLAGPYNEQFF. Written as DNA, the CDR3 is TGTGCCAGCAGCTCAGGACTAGCGGGACCCTACAATGAGCAGTTCTTC.

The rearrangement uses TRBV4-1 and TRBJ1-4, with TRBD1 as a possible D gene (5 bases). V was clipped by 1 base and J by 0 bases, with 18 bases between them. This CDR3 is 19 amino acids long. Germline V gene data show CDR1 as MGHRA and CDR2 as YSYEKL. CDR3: CASSQGGTGTPATNEKLFF. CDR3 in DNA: TGCGCCAGCAGCCAAGGAGGAACAGGTACTCCTGCAACTAATGAAAAACTGTTTTTT.

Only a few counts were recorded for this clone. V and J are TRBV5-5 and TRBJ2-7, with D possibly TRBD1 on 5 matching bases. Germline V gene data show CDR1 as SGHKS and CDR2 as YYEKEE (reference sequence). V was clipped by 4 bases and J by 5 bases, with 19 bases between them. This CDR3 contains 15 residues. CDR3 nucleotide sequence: TGTGCCAGCAGCGATTTCCAGGGCCTCTCTGACGAGCAGTACTTC. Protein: CASSDFQGLSDEQYF.

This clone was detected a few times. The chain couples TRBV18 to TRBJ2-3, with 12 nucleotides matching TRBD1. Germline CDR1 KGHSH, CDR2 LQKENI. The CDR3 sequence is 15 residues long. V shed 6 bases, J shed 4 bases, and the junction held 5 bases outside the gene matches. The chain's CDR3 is CASSRDRGQSDTQYF. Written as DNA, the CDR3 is TGTGCCAGCTCGCGGGACAGGGGGCAGTCAGATACGCAGTATTTT.

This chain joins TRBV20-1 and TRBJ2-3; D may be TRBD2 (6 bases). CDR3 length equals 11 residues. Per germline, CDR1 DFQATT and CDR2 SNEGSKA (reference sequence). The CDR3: CSGGITDTQYF. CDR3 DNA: TGCAGCGGCGGGATCACAGATACGCAGTATTTT.

The CDR3 DNA reads TGTGCCAGTAGTGTCCTGGCGGGAGGGAACACAGATACGCAGTATTTT. Its protein is CASSVLAGGNTDTQYF. The J gene is TRBJ2-3, the V gene TRBV19; 9 positions agree with TRBD2. CDR3 length: 16 residues. Losses at the gene ends were 5 bases for V and 2 bases for J; bases not matched to a gene: 8. The V gene's germline CDR1 is LNHDA and CDR2 SQIVND (reference sequence).

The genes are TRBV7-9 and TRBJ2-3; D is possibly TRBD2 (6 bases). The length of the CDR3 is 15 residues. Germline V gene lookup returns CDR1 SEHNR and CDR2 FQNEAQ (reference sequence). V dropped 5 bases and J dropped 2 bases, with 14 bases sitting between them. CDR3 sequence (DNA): TGTGCCAGCAGCAAGCCGGGACTTGCCACAGATACGCAGTATTTT. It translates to CASSKPGLATDTQYF.